The source of this T cell receptor (beta chain) is a study of cytomegalovirus exposure and HLA in healthy donors (dated by TCRdb to 2016 to 2017). The study in broad terms: In an earlier analysis of 587 of the donors, less than 350 Gb of sequence data and 95 million to 130 million unique TCR beta sequences from 180 million or so T cells were reported. An early release covering some 640 HLA-typed donors comprised about 310 gigabases of sequencing data and tens of millions of unique TCR sequences. Of the 398 genotyped donors, 65% to 90% fell in the genetic ancestry cluster associated with self-reported Caucasian donors. The study aimed to test whether signatures of past pathogen exposure could be identified by cataloging public T cell receptors. The T cell repertoires of under 750 subjects were profiled by immunosequencing and related to cytomegalovirus serostatus. Along with the roughly 700-subject first cohort, a separate validation cohort of over a hundred different subjects was used. High-throughput TCR immunosequencing, statistical association of individual TCRs with disease status, and machine learning were combined to predict cytomegalovirus infection status. A later analysis re-analyzed previously published TCR beta repertoires from 500 to 700 donors and added high-resolution HLA genotyping to study TCR occurrence patterns. The later analysis used no new phenotypic data to find candidate immune exposures, relying instead on TCR beta sequences and their occurrence across donors. An earlier analysis of several hundred of the donors used high-throughput TCR beta sequencing to judge whether each TCR beta V gene segment behaved as functional or pseudogenic. Donor age, sex, ethnicity and CMV serostatus were compiled alongside the repertoire data. A later genetic analysis took genome-wide SNP genotypes for about 65% of the 666 donors and used that subset as a discovery cohort. All discovery cohort repertoires had been generated using a single sequencing platform. Class I and class II HLA loci were covered by the typing at four-digit resolution. The number of donors typed differed by locus, with about 629-630 for A, B, C, DRB1 and DQB1, 522 for DQA1, about 610 for DPA1, and some 440 for DPB1. Four to six DR-DQ haplotypes were handled as single units for association and clustering, since linkage in the cohort was strong. Among under 450 genotyped donors of the cohort, an average of roughly 240,000 unique TCR beta nucleotide sequences were sequenced per donor, roughly 18% of them non-productive.

Libraries were prepared through the immunoSEQ multiplex PCR assay. For the multiplex PCR, a mixture combining 60 forward primers for TCR Vbeta segments and 13 reverse primers for TCR Jbeta segments was used. The CDR3 region of rearranged TCR beta genes was amplified from genomic DNA by a multiplex PCR assay. Amplified TCR beta libraries were sequenced as 87-base-pair reads on the Illumina HiSeq System. In the source study's methods: Across the 700 or so repertoires, a later analysis counted some 81 million unique TCR beta chains, 9.5 million to 12 million of which were shared by at least two donors. To remove PCR and sequencing errors, raw reads were error-corrected and collapsed into unique sequences using a nearest-neighbor algorithm that merged closely related sequences. CDR3 sequences were aligned to IMGT reference sequences to assign V, D and J gene segments. Each retained sequence needed at least a six-nucleotide match to both a V gene segment and a J gene segment. Rearrangements were classified as productive when the CDR3 lacked stop codons and remained in frame with V and J, and all other rearrangements were classified as non-productive. Following IMGT convention, CDR3 was defined as the stretch from the second conserved V-encoded cysteine up to the conserved J-encoded phenylalanine. The earlier analysis of roughly 590 of the donors excluded sequences that lacked an unambiguous match to a single V gene segment. In an earlier analysis of roughly 600 of the donors, a V segment was called functional when productive rearrangements were above 56.7%, and segregating when the standard deviation between donors exceeded 5%. A statistical classification framework was developed to diagnose cytomegalovirus status using the catalog of TCR beta chain sequences. In a later analysis, V and J genes were assigned by comparing TCR nucleotide sequences against IMGT/GENE-DB human TR gene sequences. In a later analysis, CDR3 sequences and most-parsimonious VDJ recombination scenarios were assigned using the TCRdist pipeline. In a later analysis, each TCR beta chain was defined by its CDR3 amino acid sequence together with its V-gene family, and reads lacking a unique V-gene family were excluded. In a later analysis, 450 to 600 highly shared, low-generation-probability nucleotide sequences were removed to address suspected cross-contamination and a sequencing artifact. A later analysis calculated a clonal expansion index for each public chain from normalized within-repertoire ranks of inferred template counts. Generation probabilities in a later analysis came from a VDJ recombination model fitted to out-of-frame rearrangements, and those results were checked against IGoR. Hypergeometric tests were used in a later analysis to score TCR-TCR, TCR-HLA and TCR-CMV co-occurrence, with a repertoire-size bias correction applied to the TCR pairs. To estimate false discovery rates, a later analysis permuted the HLA or CMV assignments 20 times. In a later analysis, co-occurring TCRs were grouped using DBSCAN, with TCRdist sequence similarity added in when clustering inside HLA-allele-positive subsets. For co-occurrence clustering, repertoires with fewer than 30,000 or more than 120,000 public chains were excluded, along with several repertoires with anomalous nucleotide sharing. TCRdb stores this immuneACCESS table with in-frame sequences only. Part of the clones is absent; in the studies checked, under half of the shortfall reflects unresolved V genes, and no reason is known for the rest. D and trimming come from the DNA, and the V and J calls and clone size come from that table. This sample gives approximately 110,000 clones in total; less than 75% of them show up just once. Less than 4.5% of the sample is taken by the ten largest.

In total, 666 healthy bone marrow donors made up the cohort. Cohort members were all nominally healthy when sampled, although unrecorded immune exposures were likely present. The donor tested CMV seronegative, placing the donor among the roughly 400 seronegative members of the cohort. A peripheral blood sample was collected from each donor, and TCR beta sequencing was performed on peripheral blood mononuclear cells. The Qiagen DNeasy Blood Extraction Kit was used to extract genomic DNA from the blood cell samples. Broad study findings and their caveats: A group of highly shared sequence variants was considered likely to be a technical artifact of the sequencing pipeline. Most TCR sequences were seen in very few donors, while some public TCRs were found in many individuals. The authors suggested that the approach could potentially be generalized to other disease states and immunological phenotypes. A further reported finding was that TCR beta sequences accurately predicted the HLA-A and HLA-B alleles for most subjects in the first cohort. Linkage disequilibrium might explain the correlated functional status among segregating V segments, but an unknown experimental factor could not be excluded. In a later genetic analysis, a missense DCLRE1C variant was associated with V-gene and J-gene trimming of TCR beta chains, and the association was replicated in an independent cohort. In an earlier analysis of about 540 of the donors, most TCR beta V segments were observed in productive rearrangements about 87% or about 30% of the time, broadly matching IMGT annotations. Only TCR beta chains were sequenced in this cohort, and the absence of alpha or paired-chain data limited detectable features. HLA typing was unavailable for some donors at each locus, so association tests used only the typed subset. Compared with equally common non-associated chains, HLA-associated TCR beta chains in a later analysis were more clonally expanded and had lower generation probabilities. A later analysis reported that several top co-occurrence clusters appeared linked to parvovirus B19, influenza, CMV and Epstein-Barr virus. Because counts were too low, about 17 rarely observed V segments, including chromosome 9 orphons, were excluded from the earlier analysis of 587 of the donors. When HLA alleles, especially DR and DQ, strongly co-occurred, attributing TCR associations to individual alleles was difficult. Three of the identified cytomegalovirus-associated TCR beta chains were confirmed in vitro to be specific for cytomegalovirus antigens. A later analysis found that most CMV-associated TCR beta chains appeared HLA-restricted, with HLA associations seemingly driven largely by CMV exposure. In a later analysis, more than 15,000 TCR beta sequences were associated with specific HLA alleles at a false discovery rate of 0.05. Sequencing depth was assumed to be roughly uniform across donors in the presence/absence analyses, though that assumption may not hold. According to a later genetic analysis, donors in an Asian-associated ancestry cluster had fewer N-insertions in productive TCRs than the approximately 670-donor mean. A later analysis found that TCR association rates varied across HLA loci, with DRB1 alleles showing the most associated TCRs and HLA-C alleles the fewest. The study gave a list of roughly 150 TCR beta chains associated with cytomegalovirus. For the cohort, immune exposure information was limited to CMV serostatus. The classifier was reported to diagnose cytomegalovirus status with high specificity and sensitivity in both the original and validation cohorts. Because the 87-base-pair reads could not distinguish some IMGT-functional V segments, including TRBV6-2 and TRBV6-3, those segments were excluded.

Details on this clone: This clone's antigen is unknown. No much larger clonotype is one base removed from it; base qualities were not supplied.

CDR1 MNHEY and CDR2 SVGAGI were looked up in the germline V gene. Trimming accounts for 6 bases at V and 6 bases at J, while the number of junction bases matched to no gene is 7. The CDR3 spans 15 residues, from the cysteine through the phenylalanine. This entry keeps only the CDR3 DNA: 45 bases, framed from base 1. This clonotype was sampled from a middle-aged woman in good health and CMV-seronegative. Sequencing used PBMCs. The V and J genes are TRBV6-5 and TRBJ2-3, with TRBD2 matching 12 junction bases. The CDR3 corresponds to CASSKTSGRGDTQYF. The DNA sequence is given as TGTGCCAGCAGCAAGACTAGCGGGAGAGGGGATACGCAGTATTTT.